Following are 23 T cell receptor beta chains from one sample sequenced in a study of neurological immune-mediated disorders. TCRdb recomputed calls from the 5' RACE reads with MiXCR, one row per CDR3 protein. The repertoire consists of 47,000 or so distinct CDR3 sequences, with approximately 9.1% occurring once and the leading ten covering 1.6%. The time point here: longitudinal time-point 1 (baseline). Sequenced: PBMCs. Receptors originate from a woman aged 40 to 49 in good health.

This clonotype was found many times. This rearrangement joins TRBV5-1 to TRBJ2-2; 7 bases align to TRBD1. Germline values: CDR1 SGHRS, CDR2 YFSETQ. This CDR3 is built from 14 residues. The ends lost 0 bases at V and 4 bases at J; junction bases unmatched: 0. The CDR3 loop reads CASSLAGGTGELFF. As DNA, the CDR3 is TGCGCCAGCAGCTTGGCAGGGGGCACCGGGGAGCTGTTTTTT.

Regarding this clonotype: A much more abundant neighbour one base away suggests this may be a read error. The rearrangement uses TRBV20-1 and TRBJ1-1; no firm D call. V lost 5 bases and J lost 11, with 15 bases in between. Germline CDR1 and CDR2: DFQATT and SNEGSKA (reference sequence). CDR3 size: 11 residues. This CDR3 is CSAWAPSTAFF. In DNA, the CDR3 is TGCAGTGCTTGGGCCCCGAGCACGGCTTTCTTT.

Many counts were recorded for this clonotype. The chain joins TRBV20-1 to TRBJ1-2, with 9 bases matching TRBD1. The CDR3 consists of 15 residues. The germline gives CDR1 DFQATT, CDR2 SNEGSKA (reference sequence). Trimming took 5 bases from V and 3 from J; bases not matched to a gene: 10. The CDR3 sequence: CSAPTFTGGDYGYTF. Here the CDR3 DNA reads TGCAGTGCTCCTACCTTTACAGGGGGCGACTATGGCTACACCTTC.

This clonotype was seen repeatedly, ten times or more. This chain connects TRBV7-2 to TRBJ2-7; D unclear. The germline V and J ends were trimmed by 4 bases and 0 bases, with 10 bases remaining between them. The CDR3 is made up of 14 amino acids. CDR1 is SGHTA, CDR2 FQGNSA, per germline. CDR3 protein: CASSSYSSSYEQYF. In DNA, the CDR3 is TGTGCCAGCAGCTCCTACTCGAGCTCCTACGAGCAGTACTTC.

This clonotype is categorized as medium-sized. The chain recombines TRBV14 with TRBJ1-2; weak D call: TRBD1 (6 bases). CDR1 SGHDN and CDR2 FVKESK come from the germline V gene. CDR3 length: 13 residues. Trimming shortened V by 7 bases and J by 4 bases, and 13 bases separated the two germline ends. The CDR3 region has the DNA TGTGCCAGCAACGCTACAGGGCCCTATGGCTACACCTTC. It encodes CASNATGPYGYTF.

This clonotype was seen at least ten times. The chain links TRBV4-3 to TRBJ1-1; tentatively, D is TRBD1 (5 bases). V lost 2 bases and J lost 6, with 10 bases in between. The CDR3 consists of 13 residues. The germline CDR1 and CDR2 sequences are LGHNA and YSLEER. CDR3 region: CASSQRGVAEAFF. CDR3 nucleotide sequence: TGCGCCAGCAGCCAACGGGGGGTAGCTGAAGCTTTCTTT.

There are many counts of this clonotype. The chain joins TRBV5-1 to TRBJ1-5; D call uncertain. The CDR3 covers 15 residues. V was shortened by 5 bases and J by 4 bases, with 16 bases between the two germline ends. Germline V gene sequence: CDR1 SGHRS, CDR2 YFSETQ. CDR3 in DNA: TGCGCCAGCAGATTTACGTCGCAGGAGAATCAGCCCCAGCATTTT. Protein: CASRFTSQENQPQHF.

The V call is TRBV19, the J call TRBJ1-1; tentative D call: TRBD1 (5 bases). CDR1 LNHDA and CDR2 SQIVND come from the germline V gene (reference sequence). The V and J ends lost 2 bases and 4 bases respectively, with 17 bases between them. The CDR3 covers 16 residues. The CDR3 sequence is CASSIFDQGGVTEAFF. The CDR3 DNA reads as TGTGCCAGTAGTATATTTGATCAGGGAGGTGTCACTGAAGCTTTCTTT.

This clonotype was seen ten or more times. The chain couples TRBV7-2 to TRBJ1-1; no clear D gene. V dropped 1 base and J dropped 4 bases, with 10 bases sitting between them. This CDR3 is 14 amino acids long. CDR1 and CDR2 (germline): SGHTA, FQGNSA. The CDR3 sequence is CASSLEVLTTEAFF. The CDR3 DNA sequence: TGTGCCAGCAGCTTAGAGGTCCTTACCACTGAAGCTTTCTTT.

In its sample, this clonotype was seen many times. This chain connects TRBV4-3 to TRBJ2-3; a possible D gene is TRBD2 (5 bases). Looked up from germline, CDR1 is LGHNA and CDR2 is YSLEER. The CDR3 has 15 amino acids. The V end was cut by 0 bases, the J end by 2 bases, with 9 bases between. The CDR3 DNA is TGCGCCAGCAGCCAAGATTTCGGACTCACAGATACGCAGTATTTT. Protein sequence: CASSQDFGLTDTQYF.

The table lists this clonotype with many counts. The chain joins TRBV7-3 to TRBJ1-1; D not resolved. Trimming cost V 4 bases and J 1 base, with 10 bases left between them. This CDR3 has 14 amino acids. Germline V gene sequence: CDR1 SGHTA, CDR2 FQGTGA. This chain's CDR3 is CASSYPSGNTEAFF. The CDR3 region has the DNA TGTGCCAGCAGCTACCCATCGGGGAACACTGAAGCTTTCTTT. Using reference TRBV7-3 and TRBJ1-1 for the parts outside the CDR3, the full variable domain is GAGVSQTPSNKVTEKGKYVELRCDPISGHTALYWYRQSLGQGPEFLIYFQGTGAADDSGLPNDRFFAVRPEGSVSTLKIQRTERGDSAVYLCASSYPSGNTEAFFGQGTRLTVV.

This clonotype was seen many times. J is TRBJ2-7 and V is TRBV6-6; D perhaps matches TRBD1 (6 bases). The CDR3 contains 12 residues. Germline loops: CDR1 MNHNY, CDR2 SVGAGI (reference sequence). V was pared by 5 bases and J by 5 bases, with 10 bases between. CDR3 protein: CASSLHRDEQYF. CDR3 coding DNA: TGTGCCAGCAGTCTTCACAGGGACGAGCAGTACTTC.

The V call is TRBV10-3, the J call TRBJ1-1, with D possibly matching TRBD1 (6 bases). Germline V CDR1 and CDR2: ENHRY, SYGVKD. The CDR3 is made up of 13 amino acids. The V gene lost 4 bases and the J gene lost 4 bases, with 10 bases spanning the gap. The CDR3 nucleotides read TGTGCCATCAGTGTGGACAGATTCACTGAAGCTTTCTTT. Protein product: CAISVDRFTEAFF.

This clonotype has ten or more counts. The J gene is TRBJ1-6, the V gene TRBV20-1; D not certain. Germline V gene data show CDR1 as DFQATT and CDR2 as SNEGSKA (reference sequence). The CDR3 extends over 18 amino acids. Trimming shortened V by 0 bases and J by 4 bases, and 19 bases separated the two germline ends. The CDR3 DNA reads as TGCAGTGCTAGAGATTTGAGTCCGATGCTGGGTTATAATTCACCCCTCCACTTT. Translating it yields CSARDLSPMLGYNSPLHF.

In its sample, this clonotype was seen many times. The chain is built from TRBV10-3 and TRBJ1-1, with D unresolved. CDR1 and CDR2 (germline): ENHRY, SYGVKD. The CDR3 sequence is 15 residues long. The V end lost 10 bases, the J end lost 5 bases, and 23 bases lay between the germline ends. This chain's CDR3 is CATDSFANEGTEAFF. Here the CDR3 DNA reads TGTGCCACCGATTCGTTTGCTAATGAAGGTACTGAAGCTTTCTTT.

This clonotype has a count of ten or more. The CDR3 sequence is CASSRGQDYNEQFF. The DNA of the CDR3 is TGTGCCAGCAGCCGGGGACAGGATTACAATGAGCAGTTCTTC. J is TRBJ2-1 and V is TRBV6-5; 8 bases line up with TRBD1. Germline trimming cut 6 bases from V and 4 bases from J; bases unmatched to any gene: 5. The CDR3 extends over 14 amino acids. Germline CDR1 is MNHEY and CDR2 is SVGAGI.

This clonotype was seen many times. CDR3 sequence (DNA): TGCGCCAGCAGCCCTAGCGGGGGGACGTACAATGAGCAGTTCTTC. Encoded protein: CASSPSGGTYNEQFF. The chain is built from TRBV5-1 and TRBJ2-1; 11 bases agree with TRBD2. From germline, CDR1 is SGHRS and CDR2 YFSETQ. The V gene end was trimmed by 4 bases and the J gene end by 4 bases; junction bases not matched to a gene: 4. The CDR3 extends over 15 amino acids.

This clonotype was recorded many times. J is TRBJ2-1 and V is TRBV7-8, with 11 bases matching TRBD2. The J segment lost 2 bases and the V segment lost 7 bases, leaving 7 bases of the junction unmatched. The CDR3 runs to 16 residues. CDR1 is SGHVS and CDR2 is FQNEAQ in the germline V gene. The CDR3 is CASTTSGSLPYNEQFF. DNA of the CDR3: TGTGCCAGCACCACTAGCGGGAGCCTTCCCTACAATGAGCAGTTCTTC.

In the case of this clonotype: Possible read error: a much larger clone is one base away. The chain couples TRBV14 to TRBJ2-7; 8 nucleotides agree with TRBD2. CDR1 is SGHDN, CDR2 FVKESK, per germline. There are 15 residues in the CDR3. Germline trimming cut 6 bases from V and 6 bases from J; bases unmatched to any gene: 13. For the CDR3, the DNA is TGTGCCAGCAGTCCTTTAGCGGGATGGCGGTTCGAGCAGTACTTC. This translates into CASSPLAGWRFEQYF.

A few counts support this clonotype. This chain links TRBV19 with TRBJ1-1; a weak D match, TRBD1 (6 bases). CDR3 length equals 14 residues. CDR1 is LNHDA, CDR2 SQIVND, per germline (reference sequence). With 4 bases removed from V and 1 base from J, the gap between germline ends came to 10 bases. CDR3 protein: CASSSGTRNTEAFF. CDR3 DNA: TGTGCCAGTAGTAGCGGGACAAGGAACACTGAAGCTTTCTTT.

Ten or more counts support this clonotype. This rearrangement joins TRBV20-1 to TRBJ2-7; 7 nucleotides match TRBD2. The V gene end was trimmed by 0 bases and the J gene end by 0 bases; junction bases not matched to a gene: 5. Germline lookup yields CDR1 DFQATT and CDR2 SNEGSKA (reference sequence). This CDR3 is 15 amino acids long. The CDR3 is CSARDRAGASYEQYF. The DNA for the CDR3 is TGCAGTGCTAGAGATCGCGCGGGAGCCTCCTACGAGCAGTACTTC.

V gene TRBV4-3 combines with J gene TRBJ1-1, with a possible D match to TRBD1 (6 bases). Germline CDR1 is LGHNA and CDR2 is YSLEER. The length of the CDR3 is 16 residues. V was shortened by 4 bases and J by 0 bases, with 15 bases between the two germline ends. In DNA, the CDR3 is TGCGCCAGCAGCCGCCTCGGGGGGCTCCTGAACACTGAAGCTTTCTTT. Amino acids: CASSRLGGLLNTEAFF.

This clonotype was counted at least ten times. V usage is TRBV7-9 and J usage is TRBJ2-7; 8 nucleotides line up with TRBD1. Germline V gene sequence: CDR1 SEHNR, CDR2 FQNEAQ (reference sequence). CDR3 length: 13 residues. V trimming: 5 bases; J trimming: 3 bases; junction bases outside the gene matches: 3. The CDR3, as DNA: TGTGCCAGCAGCCGGGACAGGCTCTACGAGCAGTACTTC. Its protein product is CASSRDRLYEQYF.